This TCR beta chain emerged from a study of neurological immune-mediated disorders. This clonotype was observed at least ten times. The CDR3 extends over 16 amino acids. V shed 3 bases and J shed 0 bases, with 16 bases lying between them. CDR1 and CDR2 (germline): DFQATT, SNEGSKA (reference sequence). The team produced cDNA through 5'RACE using 10-nucleotide random UMIs. TCRdb itself ran the 5' RACE reads through MiXCR, one entry per CDR3 protein. The table records under 35,000 distinct CDR3 sequences, 10% to 15% of them present only once. Time point specified: technical triplicate 2. Material: CD4+ T cells from blood. The sequence was collected from a female donor with HTLV-1-associated myelopathy (HAM/TSP). This chain connects TRBV20-1 to TRBJ2-3; tentative D call: TRBD2 (5 bases). The CDR3 spells CSASRSGFTSTDTQYF. Written as DNA, the CDR3 is TGCAGTGCTAGCCGCAGCGGATTTACTAGCACAGATACGCAGTATTTT.